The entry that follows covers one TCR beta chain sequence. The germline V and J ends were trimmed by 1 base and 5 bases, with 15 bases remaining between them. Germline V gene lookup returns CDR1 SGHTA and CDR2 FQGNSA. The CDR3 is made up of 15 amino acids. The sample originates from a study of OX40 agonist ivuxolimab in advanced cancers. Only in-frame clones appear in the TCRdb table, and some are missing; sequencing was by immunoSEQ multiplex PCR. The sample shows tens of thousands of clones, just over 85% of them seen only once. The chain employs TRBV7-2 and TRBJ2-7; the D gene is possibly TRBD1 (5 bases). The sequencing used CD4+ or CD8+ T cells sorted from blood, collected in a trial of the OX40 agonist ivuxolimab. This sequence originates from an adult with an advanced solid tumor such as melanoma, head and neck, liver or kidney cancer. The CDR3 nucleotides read TGTGCCAGCAGCTTAGGTCGGTGGCAGGGCCACGAGCAGTACTTC. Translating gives CASSLGRWQGHEQYF.